One and the same sample provided the 17 T cell receptor beta chains below, sequenced in a study of blood T cell repertoires in COVID-19. Data came from immunoSEQ multiplex PCR; TCRdb stores just in-frame clones and leaves some out. The sample carries more than 300,000 clones, about 87% recorded once. Sequences were obtained from peripheral blood. All receptors derive from a woman in her 50s with COVID-19, enrolled during active disease.

The V call is TRBV25-1, the J call TRBJ1-2, with D unresolved. CDR3 length: 12 residues. Germline V gives CDR1 MGHDK, CDR2 SYGVNS. V lost 6 bases to trimming and J lost 4 bases, with 9 bases between them. CDR3 DNA: TGTGCCAGCAGCCATTACTTCTATGGCTACACCTTC. This codes for CASSHYFYGYTF.

The genes are TRBV10-3 and TRBJ2-3, with 9 bases identical to TRBD1. The germline V gene has CDR1 ENHRY and CDR2 SYGVKD. The CDR3 has 16 residues. V lost 4 bases, J lost 3 bases, and 8 bases stayed unmatched. CDR3 nucleotide sequence: TGTGCCATCAGTGGGATTACAGGGGGCGCGACAGATACGCAGTATTTT. The encoded protein is CAISGITGGATDTQYF.

This clone was observed a handful of times. The DNA of the CDR3 is TGTGCCAGCAGCCACCGATCTCTGGAGACTGAAGCTTTCTTT. Its protein product is CASSHRSLETEAFF. The genes are TRBV3-1 (or the pseudogene TRBV3-2) and TRBJ1-1; D uncertain. Germline CDR1 and CDR2: LGHDT and YNNKEL (reference sequence). CDR3 size: 14 residues. V lost 3 bases and J 5 bases, leaving 13 bases between the germline ends.

This clone was seen a few times. The gene calls are TRBV9 and TRBJ2-1; 11 nucleotides align to TRBD2. CDR3 length: 14 amino acids. Losses at the gene ends were 2 bases for V and 9 bases for J; bases not matched to a gene: 4. In germline, CDR1 is SGDLS, CDR2 YYNGEE. The CDR3 DNA reads as TGTGCCAGCAGCGTGACTAGCGGGATGGCTGAGCAGTTCTTC. Translated, it gives CASSVTSGMAEQFF.

This clone showed up just a few times. This rearrangement joins TRBV7-6 to TRBJ2-3; 12 nucleotides align to TRBD2. Looked up from germline, CDR1 is SGHVS and CDR2 is FNYEAQ. The CDR3 runs 17 residues. The J segment lost 2 bases and the V segment lost 3 bases, leaving 6 bases of the junction unmatched. CDR3 nucleotides: TGTGCCAGCAGCTTCGGACTAGCGGGGACAACCACAGATACGCAGTATTTT. Translation: CASSFGLAGTTTDTQYF.

The CDR3 is CASSRQGRNSPLHF. The CDR3 coding sequence is TGCGCCAGCAGCAGACAGGGACGAAATTCACCCCTCCACTTT. This chain links TRBV10-1 with TRBJ1-6, with 7 nucleotides matching TRBD1. V dropped 6 bases and J dropped 7; count of bases not matched to a gene: 6. Germline V CDR1 and CDR2: WNHNN, SYGVQD (reference sequence). This CDR3 contains 14 residues.

The chain links TRBV7-3 to TRBJ2-1; 7 bases align to TRBD2. J was trimmed by 10 bases and V by 5 bases; bases with no gene match: 14. Germline V gene data show CDR1 as SGHTA and CDR2 as FQGTGA. This CDR3 is 15 amino acids long. DNA for the CDR3: TGTGCCAGCAGCCCCGGCCTGGTAGCGGGTGGAGAGCAGTTCTTC. This encodes CASSPGLVAGGEQFF. The variable domain in full, with the rest retrieved from reference TRBV7-3 and TRBJ2-1, is GAGVSQTPSNKVTEKGKYVELRCDPISGHTALYWYRQSLGQGPEFLIYFQGTGAADDSGLPNDRFFAVRPEGSVSTLKIQRTERGDSAVYLCASSPGLVAGGEQFFGPGTRLTVL.

The V gene is TRBV13, the J gene TRBJ2-5; TRBD1 agrees at 7 bases. The germline gives CDR1 PRHDT, CDR2 FYEKMQ (reference sequence). The CDR3 loop spans 14 amino acids. The V segment lost 2 bases and the J segment 2 bases; nucleotides outside the gene matches: 2. The CDR3 DNA follows: TGTGCCAGCAGCTTACGGGACAGACAAGAGACCCAGTACTTC. Its translation: CASSLRDRQETQYF.

This clone was counted a few times. The chain carries TRBV28 and TRBJ1-2; weak D call: TRBD1 (5 bases). The CDR3 length is 14 residues. The V gene's germline CDR1 is MDHEN and CDR2 SYDVKM. V was pared by 3 bases and J by 4 bases, with 12 bases between. CDR3: CASSFPDRSYGYTF. Written as DNA, the CDR3 is TGTGCCAGCAGTTTCCCTGACAGATCCTATGGCTACACCTTC.

This rearrangement joins TRBV3-1 (or the pseudogene TRBV3-2) to TRBJ2-7; 12 bases agree with TRBD1. With V trimmed by 4 bases and J by 7 bases, 5 bases remained unmatched. Germline V gene sequence: CDR1 LGHDT, CDR2 YNNKEL (reference sequence). This CDR3 has 14 residues. The CDR3 sequence is CASSLGQGAGEQYF. CDR3 bases: TGTGCCAGCAGCCTGGGACAGGGGGCGGGGGAGCAGTACTTC.

The table lists this clone with a few counts. The rearrangement joins TRBV3-1 (or the pseudogene TRBV3-2) to TRBJ1-3; 8 bases map to TRBD1. The ends lost 10 bases at V and 4 bases at J; junction bases unmatched: 6. CDR3 length: 13 residues. From germline, CDR1 is LGHDT and CDR2 YNNKEL (reference sequence). CDR3 protein: CATRDRYGNTIYF. The CDR3 coding sequence is TGTGCCACCCGGGACAGGTACGGAAACACCATATATTTT.

The chain uses TRBV5-1 and TRBJ1-2, with TRBD1 identical over 10 bases. The CDR3 spans 15 residues. Trimming removed 1 base from V and 3 bases from J; junction bases left unmatched: 3. The V gene's germline CDR1 is SGHRS and CDR2 YFSETQ. The CDR3 DNA reads as TGCGCCAGCAGCTTGTCGGACAGGGGGTACTATGGCTACACCTTC. It specifies CASSLSDRGYYGYTF.

The chain is built from TRBV6-5 and TRBJ1-5, with 9 bases identical to TRBD1. The V gene end was trimmed by 6 bases and the J gene end by 3 bases; junction bases not matched to a gene: 6. This CDR3 has 15 amino acids. CDR1 and CDR2 from the germline V gene are MNHEY and SVGAGI. The CDR3: CASRTGTGSNQPQHF. The CDR3 nucleotides read TGTGCCAGCAGAACCGGGACAGGGTCCAATCAGCCCCAGCATTTT.

This clone was seen just once. V usage is TRBV27 and J usage is TRBJ2-2; 11 bases are shared with TRBD2. The V segment lost 8 bases and the J segment 4 bases; nucleotides outside the gene matches: 6. Looked up from germline, CDR1 is MNHEY and CDR2 is SMNVEV (reference sequence). The CDR3 has 15 amino acids. In DNA form, the CDR3 reads TGTGCCAGCCTTTCTAGCGGGAGGAGCACCGGGGAGCTGTTTTTT. Its protein product is CASLSSGRSTGELFF.

V and J are TRBV27 and TRBJ2-7, with 10 nucleotides matching TRBD2. Germline V CDR1 and CDR2: MNHEY, SMNVEV (reference sequence). The CDR3 has 16 amino acids. The ends lost 2 bases at V and 3 bases at J; junction bases unmatched: 7. The CDR3 region has the DNA TGTGCCAGCAGTTTAAACCTAGCGGGAGTGGGCTACGAGCAGTACTTC. Translation: CASSLNLAGVGYEQYF.

The chain recombines TRBV20-1 with TRBJ1-1; D is unclear. V was clipped by 0 bases and J by 6 bases, with 2 bases between them. CDR1 and CDR2 from the germline V gene are DFQATT and SNEGSKA (reference sequence). CDR3 length equals 10 residues. The CDR3 here is CSARDAEAFF. CDR3 coding DNA: TGCAGTGCTAGAGACGCTGAAGCTTTCTTT.

V and J are TRBV30 and TRBJ1-2; D call uncertain. Trimming cost V 0 bases and J 1 base, with 6 bases left between them. This CDR3 comprises 13 residues. The germline CDR1 and CDR2 sequences are GTSNPN and SVGIG (reference sequence). CDR3 coding DNA: TGTGCCTGGAGTGTACTTCATAACTATGGCTACACCTTC. Encoded protein: CAWSVLHNYGYTF.